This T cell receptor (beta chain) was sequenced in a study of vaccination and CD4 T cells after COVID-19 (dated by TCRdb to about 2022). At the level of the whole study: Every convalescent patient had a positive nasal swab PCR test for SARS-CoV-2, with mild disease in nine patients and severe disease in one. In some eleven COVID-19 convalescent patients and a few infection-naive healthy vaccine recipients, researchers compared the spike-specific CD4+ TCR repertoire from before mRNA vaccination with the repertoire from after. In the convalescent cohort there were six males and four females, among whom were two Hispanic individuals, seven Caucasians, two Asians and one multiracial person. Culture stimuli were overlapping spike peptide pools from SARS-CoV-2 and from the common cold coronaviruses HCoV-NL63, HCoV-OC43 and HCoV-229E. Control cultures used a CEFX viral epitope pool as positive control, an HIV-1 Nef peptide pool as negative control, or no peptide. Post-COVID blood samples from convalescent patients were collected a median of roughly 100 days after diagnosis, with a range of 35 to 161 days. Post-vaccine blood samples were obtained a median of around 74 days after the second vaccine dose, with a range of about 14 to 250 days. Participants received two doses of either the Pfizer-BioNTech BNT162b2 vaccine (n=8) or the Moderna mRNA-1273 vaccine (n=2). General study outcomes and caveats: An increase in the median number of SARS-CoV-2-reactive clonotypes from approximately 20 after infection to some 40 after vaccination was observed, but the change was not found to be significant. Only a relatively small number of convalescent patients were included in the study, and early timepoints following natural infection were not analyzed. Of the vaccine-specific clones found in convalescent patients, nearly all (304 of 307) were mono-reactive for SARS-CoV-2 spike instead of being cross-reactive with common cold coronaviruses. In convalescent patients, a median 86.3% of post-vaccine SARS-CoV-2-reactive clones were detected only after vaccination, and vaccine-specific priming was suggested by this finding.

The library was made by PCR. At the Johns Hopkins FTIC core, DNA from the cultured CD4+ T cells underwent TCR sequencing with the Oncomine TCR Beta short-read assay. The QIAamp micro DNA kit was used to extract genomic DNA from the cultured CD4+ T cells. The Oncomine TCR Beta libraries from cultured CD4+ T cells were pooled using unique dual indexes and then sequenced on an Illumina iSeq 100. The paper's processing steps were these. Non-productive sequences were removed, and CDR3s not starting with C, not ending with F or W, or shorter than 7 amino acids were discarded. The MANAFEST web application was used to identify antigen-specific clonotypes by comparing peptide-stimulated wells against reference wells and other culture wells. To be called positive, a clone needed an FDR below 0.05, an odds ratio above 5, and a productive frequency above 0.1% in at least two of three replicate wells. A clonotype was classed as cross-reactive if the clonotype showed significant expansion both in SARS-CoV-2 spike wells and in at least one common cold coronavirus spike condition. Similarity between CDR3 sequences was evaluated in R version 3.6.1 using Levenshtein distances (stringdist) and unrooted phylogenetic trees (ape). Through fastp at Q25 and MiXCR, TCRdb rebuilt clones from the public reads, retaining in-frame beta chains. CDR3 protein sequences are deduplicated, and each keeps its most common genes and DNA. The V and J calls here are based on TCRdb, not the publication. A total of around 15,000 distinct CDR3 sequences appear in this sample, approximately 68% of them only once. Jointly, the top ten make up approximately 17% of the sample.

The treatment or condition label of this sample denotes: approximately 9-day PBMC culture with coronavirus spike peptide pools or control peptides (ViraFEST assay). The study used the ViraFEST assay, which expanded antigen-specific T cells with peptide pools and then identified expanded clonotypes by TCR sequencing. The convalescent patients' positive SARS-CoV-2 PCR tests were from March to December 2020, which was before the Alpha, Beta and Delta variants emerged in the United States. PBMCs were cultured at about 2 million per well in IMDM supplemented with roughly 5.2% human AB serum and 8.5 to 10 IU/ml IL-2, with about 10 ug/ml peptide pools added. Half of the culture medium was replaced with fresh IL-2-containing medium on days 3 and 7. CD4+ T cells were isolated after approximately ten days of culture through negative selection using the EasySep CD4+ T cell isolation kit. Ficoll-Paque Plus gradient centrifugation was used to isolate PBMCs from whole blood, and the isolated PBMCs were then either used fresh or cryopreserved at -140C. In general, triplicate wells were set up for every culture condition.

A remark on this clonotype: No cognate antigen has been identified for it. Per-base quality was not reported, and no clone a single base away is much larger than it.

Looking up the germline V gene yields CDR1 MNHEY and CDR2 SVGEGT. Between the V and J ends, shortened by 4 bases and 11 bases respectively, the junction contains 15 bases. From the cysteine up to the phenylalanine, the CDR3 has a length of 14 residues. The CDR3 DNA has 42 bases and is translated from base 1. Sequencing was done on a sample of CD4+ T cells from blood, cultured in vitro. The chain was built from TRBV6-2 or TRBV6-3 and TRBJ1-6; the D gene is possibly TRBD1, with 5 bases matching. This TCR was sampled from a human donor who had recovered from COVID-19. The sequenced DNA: TGTGCCAGCAGTTCCCAGGGAGTACGGCCACCCCTCCACTTT. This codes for CASSSQGVRPPLHF.